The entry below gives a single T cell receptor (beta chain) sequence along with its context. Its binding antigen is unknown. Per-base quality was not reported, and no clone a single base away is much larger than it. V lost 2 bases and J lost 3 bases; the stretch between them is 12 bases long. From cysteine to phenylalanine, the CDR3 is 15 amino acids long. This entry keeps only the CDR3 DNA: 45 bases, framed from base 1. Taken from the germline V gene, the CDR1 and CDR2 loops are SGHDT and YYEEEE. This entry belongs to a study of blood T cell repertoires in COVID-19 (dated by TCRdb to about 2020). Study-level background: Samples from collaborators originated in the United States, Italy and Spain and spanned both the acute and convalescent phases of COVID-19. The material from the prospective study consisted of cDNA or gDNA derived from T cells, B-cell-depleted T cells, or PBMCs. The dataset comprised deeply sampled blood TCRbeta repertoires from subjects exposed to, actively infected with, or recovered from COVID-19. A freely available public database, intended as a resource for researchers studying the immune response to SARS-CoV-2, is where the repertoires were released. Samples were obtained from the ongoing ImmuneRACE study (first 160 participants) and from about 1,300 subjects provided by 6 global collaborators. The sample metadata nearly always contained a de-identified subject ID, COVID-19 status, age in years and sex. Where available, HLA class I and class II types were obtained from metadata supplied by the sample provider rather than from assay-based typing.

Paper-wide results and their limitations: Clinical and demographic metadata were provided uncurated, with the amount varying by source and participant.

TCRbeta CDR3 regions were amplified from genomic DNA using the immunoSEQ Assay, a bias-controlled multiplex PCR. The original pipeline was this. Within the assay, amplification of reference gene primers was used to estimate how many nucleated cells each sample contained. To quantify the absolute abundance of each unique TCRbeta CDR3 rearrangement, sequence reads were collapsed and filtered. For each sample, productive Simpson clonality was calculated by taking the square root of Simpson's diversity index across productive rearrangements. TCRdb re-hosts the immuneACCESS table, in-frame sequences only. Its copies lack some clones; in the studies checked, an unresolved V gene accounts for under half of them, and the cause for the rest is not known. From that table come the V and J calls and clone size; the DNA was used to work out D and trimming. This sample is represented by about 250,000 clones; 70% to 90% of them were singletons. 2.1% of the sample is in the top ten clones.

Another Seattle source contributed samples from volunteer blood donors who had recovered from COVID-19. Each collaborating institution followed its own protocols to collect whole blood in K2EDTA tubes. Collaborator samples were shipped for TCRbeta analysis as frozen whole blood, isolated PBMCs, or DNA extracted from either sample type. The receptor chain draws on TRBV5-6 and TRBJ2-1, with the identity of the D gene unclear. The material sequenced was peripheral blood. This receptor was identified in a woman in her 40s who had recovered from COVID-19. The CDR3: CASSFSRVIYNEQFF. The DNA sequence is TGTGCCAGCAGCTTCTCCCGGGTCATCTACAATGAGCAGTTCTTC.